What follows is one T cell receptor beta chain and its context. This sample stems from a study of neoadjuvant anti-PD-1 for oral cavity cancer. Using immunoSEQ multiplex PCR, the repertoire was profiled, and TCRdb retains in-frame clones only, with some absent. The sample carries 6,000 to 7,500 clones, about 51% recorded once. Germline V gene sequence: CDR1 WNHNN, CDR2 SYGVQD (reference sequence). The ends were cut back, 6 bases at V and 8 bases at J, with 18 bases in the middle. The CDR3 contains 14 residues. The sample was tumor tissue, taken before nivolumab (anti-PD-1) treatment. The rearrangement joins TRBV10-1 to TRBJ2-3, with TRBD1 as a possible D gene (6 bases). This TCR came from a person aged 35-80 years with oral cavity squamous cell carcinoma. CDR3 nucleotides: TGCGCCAGCAGGTTCGACAGGACAGCAGCTACGCAGTATTTT. It encodes CASRFDRTAATQYF.